These T cell receptor beta chains were read from a single sample in a study of blood T cells in healthy people across ages. TCRdb used MiXCR to reprocess the 5' RACE reads, holding one entry per CDR3 protein. Here the sample spans 1.5 million to 1.8 million distinct CDR3 sequences, 42% being singletons. The sequenced material came from blood. These TCRs come from a young woman in good health. The CDR3 runs from the conserved cysteine through the conserved F or W. Each record gives: D gene, V gene, clone size, J gene, CDR3 protein, CDR3 DNA. The D gene is left open where the match is weak. Size tells how often a clone was seen (once, few, many) or the class of an expanded clone, and some rows leave it out.

D gene: .; V gene: TRBV20-1; clone size: .; J gene: TRBJ2-1; CDR3 protein: CSASLATIYNEQFF; CDR3 DNA: TGCAGTGCTAGTCTAGCGACGATCTACAATGAGCAGTTCTTC
D gene: .; V gene: TRBV2; clone size: few; J gene: TRBJ1-2; CDR3 protein: CASSERGGRYGYTF; CDR3 DNA: TGTGCCAGCAGTGAAAGGGGTGGGAGGTATGGCTACACCTTC
D gene: .; V gene: TRBV7-9; clone size: .; J gene: TRBJ1-2; CDR3 protein: CASSPDAAGYGYTF; CDR3 DNA: TGTGCCAGCAGCCCCGATGCCGCGGGCTATGGCTACACCTTC
D gene: .; V gene: TRBV7-8; clone size: .; J gene: TRBJ1-1; CDR3 protein: CASSVRPQGTEAFF; CDR3 DNA: TGTGCCAGCAGCGTCAGGCCCCAGGGCACTGAAGCTTTCTTT
D gene: TRBD1; V gene: TRBV20-1; clone size: .; J gene: TRBJ1-3; CDR3 protein: CSAPTGTGNTIYF; CDR3 DNA: TGCAGTGCACCGACAGGGACTGGAAACACCATATATTTT
D gene: TRBD1; V gene: TRBV29-1; clone size: .; J gene: TRBJ1-1; CDR3 protein: CSVAGQGASEAFF; CDR3 DNA: TGCAGCGTTGCGGGACAGGGGGCCTCTGAAGCTTTCTTT
D gene: TRBD1; V gene: TRBV5-6; clone size: .; J gene: TRBJ1-1; CDR3 protein: CASSTAGQFMNTEAFF; CDR3 DNA: TGTGCCAGCAGCACCGCGGGACAGTTTATGAACACTGAAGCTTTCTTT
D gene: TRBD1; V gene: TRBV20-1; clone size: .; J gene: TRBJ1-3; CDR3 protein: CSAFGQGGNTIYF; CDR3 DNA: TGCAGTGCATTTGGACAGGGAGGAAACACCATATATTTT
D gene: TRBD1; V gene: TRBV6-6; clone size: few; J gene: TRBJ1-1; CDR3 protein: CASRAQGVMNTEAFF; CDR3 DNA: TGTGCCAGCAGAGCACAGGGGGTGATGAACACTGAAGCTTTCTTT
D gene: .; V gene: TRBV6-5; clone size: .; J gene: TRBJ1-2; CDR3 protein: CASSSTAWYGYTF; CDR3 DNA: TGTGCCAGCAGTTCGACGGCCTGGTATGGCTACACCTTC
D gene: .; V gene: TRBV10-3; clone size: .; J gene: TRBJ2-2; CDR3 protein: CAISLDRRGTGELFF; CDR3 DNA: TGTGCCATCAGTCTCGACAGACGCGGCACCGGGGAGCTGTTTTTT
D gene: .; V gene: TRBV5-5; clone size: few; J gene: TRBJ1-2; CDR3 protein: CASSPDFLRGYTF; CDR3 DNA: TGTGCCAGCAGCCCGGACTTCCTTCGGGGCTACACCTTC
D gene: .; V gene: TRBV12-3/TRBV12-4; clone size: few; J gene: TRBJ2-7; CDR3 protein: CASSSPFQGNEQYF; CDR3 DNA: TGTGCCAGCAGTTCCCCATTCCAAGGGAACGAGCAGTACTTC
D gene: .; V gene: TRBV30; clone size: .; J gene: TRBJ2-3; CDR3 protein: CATAIAGTDTQYF; CDR3 DNA: TGTGCCACGGCGATCGCCGGCACAGATACGCAGTATTTT
D gene: .; V gene: TRBV7-2; clone size: .; J gene: TRBJ1-2; CDR3 protein: CASSLFSGDGYTF; CDR3 DNA: TGTGCCAGCAGCTTATTTTCGGGGGATGGCTACACCTTC
D gene: .; V gene: TRBV21-1; clone size: few; J gene: TRBJ1-5; CDR3 protein: CASNPSRVCNQPQHF; CDR3 DNA: TGTGCCAGCAACCCGTCCAGGGTTTGCAATCAGCCCCAGCATTTT
D gene: .; V gene: TRBV2; clone size: .; J gene: TRBJ1-1; CDR3 protein: CASSVRAADTEAFF; CDR3 DNA: TGTGCCAGCAGTGTGAGGGCAGCTGACACTGAAGCTTTCTTT
D gene: TRBD2; V gene: TRBV2; clone size: .; J gene: TRBJ2-1; CDR3 protein: CASSGGLAGGNEQFF; CDR3 DNA: TGTGCCAGCAGCGGGGGGCTAGCGGGAGGTAATGAGCAGTTCTTC
D gene: .; V gene: TRBV29-1; clone size: few; J gene: TRBJ2-7; CDR3 protein: CSPKPTGGEQYF; CDR3 DNA: TGCAGCCCAAAACCAACCGGGGGCGAGCAGTACTTC
D gene: TRBD2; V gene: TRBV28; clone size: few; J gene: TRBJ2-1; CDR3 protein: CASSSPAGTSGRDEQFF; CDR3 DNA: TGTGCCAGCAGTTCCCCGGCCGGGACTAGCGGGAGGGATGAGCAGTTCTTC
D gene: TRBD2; V gene: TRBV10-3; clone size: .; J gene: TRBJ2-1; CDR3 protein: CAISAGLVLAYNEQFF; CDR3 DNA: TGTGCCATCAGTGCGGGACTAGTTTTGGCCTACAATGAGCAGTTCTTC
D gene: .; V gene: TRBV20-1; clone size: .; J gene: TRBJ2-5; CDR3 protein: CSARDQSGETQYF; CDR3 DNA: TGCAGTGCTAGAGATCAGTCCGGAGAGACCCAGTACTTC
D gene: .; V gene: TRBV7-9; clone size: .; J gene: TRBJ1-1; CDR3 protein: CASSSPSLRAEAFF; CDR3 DNA: TGTGCCAGCAGCTCCCCCAGCCTTCGGGCTGAAGCTTTCTTT
D gene: .; V gene: TRBV9; clone size: few; J gene: TRBJ2-1; CDR3 protein: CASSFGRGTGSEQFF; CDR3 DNA: TGTGCCAGCAGCTTTGGCAGGGGCACGGGCAGTGAGCAGTTCTTC
D gene: TRBD1; V gene: TRBV29-1; clone size: few; J gene: TRBJ2-3; CDR3 protein: CSVENRGHADTQYF; CDR3 DNA: TGCAGCGTTGAAAACAGGGGGCACGCAGATACGCAGTATTTT
D gene: TRBD2; V gene: TRBV20-1; clone size: many; J gene: TRBJ2-3; CDR3 protein: CSAIASGGTDTQYF; CDR3 DNA: TGCAGTGCTATCGCCAGCGGGGGTACAGATACGCAGTATTTT
D gene: TRBD1; V gene: TRBV7-6; clone size: .; J gene: TRBJ1-1; CDR3 protein: CASSLTTGTGGTNTEAFF; CDR3 DNA: TGTGCCAGCAGTTTAACTACCGGGACAGGGGGTACGAACACTGAAGCTTTCTTT
D gene: .; V gene: TRBV7-2; clone size: .; J gene: TRBJ2-7; CDR3 protein: CASSLVQDAGYEQYF; CDR3 DNA: TGTGCCAGCAGCTTAGTCCAGGACGCCGGCTACGAGCAGTACTTC
D gene: TRBD2; V gene: TRBV12-3/TRBV12-4; clone size: .; J gene: TRBJ2-7; CDR3 protein: CASSLSGWEGSSYEQYF; CDR3 DNA: TGTGCCAGCAGTTTATCGGGGTGGGAGGGAAGCTCCTACGAGCAGTACTTC
D gene: TRBD2; V gene: TRBV7-9; clone size: many; J gene: TRBJ2-5; CDR3 protein: CASSSGLAGSGETQYF; CDR3 DNA: TGTGCCAGCAGCTCGGGACTAGCGGGATCGGGAGAGACCCAGTACTTC
D gene: .; V gene: TRBV20-1; clone size: .; J gene: TRBJ1-4; CDR3 protein: CSATEGGREKLFF; CDR3 DNA: TGCAGTGCTACGGAGGGAGGGAGAGAAAAACTGTTTTTT
D gene: TRBD1; V gene: TRBV9; clone size: once; J gene: TRBJ1-1; CDR3 protein: CASSGQGRGAFF; CDR3 DNA: TGTGCCAGCAGTGGACAGGGACGGGGAGCTTTCTTT
D gene: .; V gene: TRBV12-3/TRBV12-4; clone size: few; J gene: TRBJ1-1; CDR3 protein: CASSLKGLLTPAFF; CDR3 DNA: TGTGCCAGCAGTTTAAAAGGCCTCTTAACCCCAGCTTTCTTT
D gene: TRBD1; V gene: TRBV4-2; clone size: .; J gene: TRBJ2-3; CDR3 protein: CASSHLGQGFSDTQYF; CDR3 DNA: TGTGCCAGCAGCCACCTGGGACAGGGGTTCTCCGATACGCAGTATTTT
D gene: .; V gene: TRBV29-1; clone size: .; J gene: TRBJ2-4; CDR3 protein: CSVGRQADIQYF; CDR3 DNA: TGCAGCGTGGGACGGCAGGCGGACATTCAGTACTTC
D gene: .; V gene: TRBV9; clone size: .; J gene: TRBJ2-2; CDR3 protein: CASSVLRTGELFF; CDR3 DNA: TGTGCCAGCAGCGTTCTTCGAACCGGGGAGCTGTTTTTT
D gene: .; V gene: TRBV9; clone size: .; J gene: TRBJ2-5; CDR3 protein: CASSVGQLQETRYF; CDR3 DNA: TGTGCCAGCAGCGTAGGACAGCTCCAAGAGACCCGGTACTTC
D gene: TRBD2; V gene: TRBV4-1; clone size: .; J gene: TRBJ2-3; CDR3 protein: CASSQAGGYTDTQYF; CDR3 DNA: TGCGCCAGCAGCCAGGCGGGGGGTTACACAGATACGCAGTATTTT
D gene: .; V gene: TRBV7-9; clone size: few; J gene: TRBJ2-3; CDR3 protein: CASSLGLNKATDTQYF; CDR3 DNA: TGTGCCAGCAGCTTGGGCTTGAACAAAGCAACAGATACGCAGTATTTT
D gene: .; V gene: TRBV5-1; clone size: .; J gene: TRBJ1-2; CDR3 protein: CASSAGNRDVGGYTF; CDR3 DNA: TGCGCCAGCAGCGCCGGGAACAGGGACGTTGGGGGCTACACCTTC
D gene: .; V gene: TRBV7-9; clone size: few; J gene: TRBJ2-5; CDR3 protein: CASSPHPIGQKQETQYF; CDR3 DNA: TGTGCCAGCAGCCCCCACCCCATCGGACAGAAACAAGAGACCCAGTACTTC
D gene: .; V gene: TRBV20-1; clone size: few; J gene: TRBJ1-5; CDR3 protein: CSASLSGSGNQPQHF; CDR3 DNA: TGCAGTGCTAGTTTGTCGGGATCGGGCAATCAGCCCCAGCATTTT
D gene: .; V gene: TRBV29-1; clone size: .; J gene: TRBJ1-1; CDR3 protein: CSVEDGGVRMNTEAFF; CDR3 DNA: TGCAGCGTTGAAGACGGGGGGGTCCGAATGAACACTGAAGCTTTCTTT
D gene: .; V gene: TRBV4-2; clone size: .; J gene: TRBJ2-7; CDR3 protein: CASSIEGGYEQYF; CDR3 DNA: TGTGCCAGCAGCATCGAGGGAGGCTACGAGCAGTACTTC
D gene: .; V gene: TRBV9; clone size: few; J gene: TRBJ1-2; CDR3 protein: CASSVEGGPYGYTF; CDR3 DNA: TGTGCCAGCAGCGTAGAAGGAGGACCCTATGGCTACACCTTC
D gene: TRBD2; V gene: TRBV15; clone size: .; J gene: TRBJ2-7; CDR3 protein: CATSRGFGPSGVLPYEQYF; CDR3 DNA: TGTGCCACCAGCAGAGGCTTTGGGCCTAGCGGGGTCCTCCCCTACGAGCAGTACTTC
D gene: .; V gene: TRBV3-1; clone size: few; J gene: TRBJ2-7; CDR3 protein: CASSKTGNLYEQYF; CDR3 DNA: TGTGCCAGCAGCAAAACAGGGAATCTCTACGAGCAGTACTTC
D gene: .; V gene: TRBV29-1; clone size: .; J gene: TRBJ1-2; CDR3 protein: CSVGRPGDIYGYTF; CDR3 DNA: TGCAGCGTTGGCCGGCCAGGGGATATCTATGGCTACACCTTC
D gene: .; V gene: TRBV6-1; clone size: .; J gene: TRBJ2-5; CDR3 protein: CACGRDTKETQYF; CDR3 DNA: TGTGCCTGCGGCCGGGACACGAAAGAGACCCAGTACTTC
D gene: .; V gene: TRBV4-3; clone size: .; J gene: TRBJ1-5; CDR3 protein: CASSQDLTNSNQPQHF; CDR3 DNA: TGCGCCAGCAGCCAAGATCTCACAAATAGCAATCAGCCCCAGCATTTT
D gene: .; V gene: TRBV10-2; clone size: few; J gene: TRBJ2-7; CDR3 protein: CASSELQGRNYEQYF; CDR3 DNA: TGCGCCAGCAGTGAGTTACAGGGTCGAAACTACGAGCAGTACTTC